The next 17 T cell receptor beta chains were all read from a single sample in a study of human T cells and chemical hapten exposure (TCRdb year 2021). The time point label for this specimen denotes: patch test 1, 2 weeks after DPC sensitization. Taken with the paper, the label for treatment or condition translates to: therapeutic diphenylcyclopropenone sensitization with weekly scalp DPC. Library creation used RACE. Reads for this sample came from a NextSeq 500. The public sequencing data were trimmed at Q25 with fastp and processed into clonotypes with MiXCR by TCRdb, which kept only in-frame beta chains. Every entry covers one CDR3 protein and lists the most common genes and DNA from its rows. The sample table shows fewer than 500,000 distinct CDR3 sequences, and 4.8% are seen once. Under 3% of the sample goes to the ten largest clones. This specimen was whole blood, taken in connection with sensitization to the hapten diphenylcyclopropenone (DPC). All receptors come from a woman in her 50s with alopecia areata. Some clones in this sample may be carry-over from other donors' samples.

In this sample, this clonotype turned up a few times. V gene TRBV2 combines with J gene TRBJ1-2; D call uncertain. This CDR3 is 14 amino acids long. V gave up 7 bases and J gave up 2 bases, with 14 bases separating them. CDR1 is SNHLY, CDR2 FYNNEI, per germline. DNA of the CDR3: TGTGCCAGCACCTTAGCGCCGATCAACTATGGCTACACCTTC. It specifies CASTLAPINYGYTF.

This clonotype turned up a few times. A much bigger clone sits one base away, suggesting this may be a read error. The chain is built from TRBV12-3 or TRBV12-4 and TRBJ2-6; no definite D call. The CDR3 length is 12 residues. V lost 6 bases, J lost 2 bases, and 2 bases lay in between. The CDR3 region has the DNA TGTGCCAGCAGGACTGGGGCCAACGTCCTGACTTTC. It is translated as CASRTGANVLTF.

This clonotype was detected only a few times. The gene calls are TRBV28 and TRBJ2-5, with 11 bases that match TRBD2. CDR3 length: 16 amino acids. The V gene's germline CDR1 is MDHEN and CDR2 SYDVKM. The ends lost 0 bases at V and 1 base at J; junction bases unmatched: 1. CDR3 loop: CASSLWTSGTQETQYF. CDR3 DNA sequence: TGTGCCAGCAGTTTATGGACTAGCGGGACCCAAGAGACCCAGTACTTC. The variable domain in full, with the rest retrieved from reference TRBV28 and TRBJ2-5, is DVKVTQSSRYLVKRTGEKVFLECVQDMDHENMFWYRQDPGLGLRLIYFSYDVKMKEKGDIPEGYSVSREKKERFSLILESASTNQTSMYLCASSLWTSGTQETQYFGPGTRLLVL.

The V call is TRBV5-6, the J call TRBJ1-2; unclear D gene. Germline CDR1 SGHDT, CDR2 YYEEEE. With 4 bases removed from V and 6 bases from J, the gap between germline ends came to 22 bases. This CDR3 is built from 16 residues. The CDR3 loop is CASSRLRSSTTDGYTF. The CDR3 DNA sequence: TGTGCCAGCAGCCGGCTTAGGAGTTCCACCACGGATGGCTACACCTTC.

This clonotype was picked up many times. V gene TRBV15 combines with J gene TRBJ1-4; no clear D. This CDR3 spans 14 amino acids. Germline CDR1 is LNHNV and CDR2 is YYDKDF (reference sequence). V dropped 0 bases and J dropped 5 bases, with 7 bases sitting between them. CDR3 in amino acids: CATSRDNSNEKLFF. As DNA, the CDR3 is TGTGCCACCAGCAGAGATAATTCGAATGAAAAACTGTTTTTT.

The chain is built from TRBV11-2 and TRBJ2-7; 10 bases map to TRBD2. CDR1 is SGHAT, CDR2 FQNNGV, per germline. The CDR3 runs 15 residues. Trimming removed 5 bases from V and 9 bases from J; junction bases left unmatched: 13. Here the CDR3 reads CASSAGLAELRGQYF. In nucleotides, the CDR3 is TGTGCCAGCAGCGCCGGACTAGCGGAACTACGAGGGCAGTACTTC. Supplemented by reference TRBV11-2 and TRBJ2-7, the full variable domain reads EAGVAQSPRYKIIEKRQSVAFWCNPISGHATLYWYQQILGQGPKLLIQFQNNGVVDDSQLPKDRFSAERLKGVDSTLKIQPAKLEDSAVYLCASSAGLAELRGQYFGPGTRLTVT.

The chain recombines TRBV2 with TRBJ2-5; D call uncertain. The germline V gene has CDR1 SNHLY and CDR2 FYNNEI. The CDR3 consists of 14 residues. Deletions cut 5 bases from V and 2 bases from J, with 12 bases between. The CDR3 protein is CASSSTQLQETQYF. CDR3 bases: TGTGCCAGCAGTTCGACGCAATTACAAGAGACCCAGTACTTC.

This clonotype was detected many times. The V gene is TRBV29-1, the J gene TRBJ1-1; 7 nucleotides align to TRBD1. The CDR3 consists of 13 residues. The ends lost 3 bases at V and 4 bases at J; junction bases unmatched: 5. Germline CDR1 reads SQVTM; CDR2 reads ANQGSEA. CDR3: CSVDQGEATEAFF. The CDR3 bases are TGCAGCGTTGACCAGGGGGAGGCCACTGAAGCTTTCTTT.

The sample holds a few counts of this clonotype. The genes are TRBV7-3 and TRBJ2-1; weak D call: TRBD2 (5 bases). V was trimmed by 1 base and J by 8 bases, leaving 15 bases between them. The CDR3 is made up of 15 amino acids. From germline, CDR1 is SGHTA and CDR2 FQGTGA. CDR3 DNA sequence: TGTGCCAGCAGCTTAATGGACTCGAATGTTCATGAGCAGTTCTTC. Its translation is CASSLMDSNVHEQFF.

The chain combines TRBV6-2 or TRBV6-3 with TRBJ2-7; D ambiguous. The CDR3 runs to 13 residues. The germline V gene encodes CDR1 MNHEY and CDR2 SVGEGT. Trimming removed 10 bases from V and 0 bases from J, with 13 bases in between. The CDR3 loop is CAIRRRVSYEQYF. For the CDR3, the DNA is TGTGCCATCCGAAGACGGGTCTCCTACGAGCAGTACTTC.

This clonotype turned up a few times. V usage is TRBV3-1 and J usage is TRBJ2-3, with D perhaps TRBD1 or TRBD2 (5 bases each). From germline, CDR1 is LGHDT and CDR2 YNNKEL (reference sequence). The ends were cut back, 2 bases at V and 7 bases at J, with 7 bases in the middle. The CDR3 is 12 amino acids. The CDR3: CASSQWGNTQYF. CDR3 nucleotides: TGTGCCAGCAGCCAATGGGGGAATACGCAGTATTTT.

This clonotype was seen at least ten times. The V gene is TRBV29-1, the J gene TRBJ2-7; 15 bases align to TRBD2. The CDR3 has 16 residues. Unmatched junction bases numbered 5, after V lost 2 bases and J lost 3 bases. In germline, CDR1 is SQVTM, CDR2 ANQGSEA. The CDR3: CSVESRGLAGGYEQYF. CDR3 nucleotide sequence: TGCAGCGTTGAAAGCCGGGGACTAGCGGGAGGCTACGAGCAGTACTTC.

In this sample, this clonotype turned up many times. This chain uses TRBV5-1 with TRBJ2-5, with TRBD2 matching over 9 bases. From germline, CDR1 is SGHRS and CDR2 YFSETQ. The V and J ends lost 4 bases and 1 base, in that order; junction bases with no gene match: 5. The CDR3 is 15 residues long. DNA of the CDR3: TGCGCCAGCAGCCTGTTAGCGGGGGCCCAAGAGACCCAGTACTTC. It yields the protein CASSLLAGAQETQYF.

This clonotype came up a few times. This chain connects TRBV12-3 or TRBV12-4 to TRBJ1-5; D is unresolved. V lost 4 bases and J 2 bases, leaving 6 bases between the germline ends. The CDR3 is 13 residues long. As DNA, the CDR3 is TGTGCCAGCAGTTCCCCCGGCAATCAGCCCCAGCATTTT. Residues: CASSSPGNQPQHF.

This clonotype was observed at least ten times. V gene TRBV29-1 combines with J gene TRBJ1-1; 7 nucleotides align to TRBD1. Germline V gene lookup returns CDR1 SQVTM and CDR2 ANQGSEA. The CDR3 contains 14 residues. Germline trimming cut 1 base from V and 2 bases from J; bases unmatched to any gene: 4. The CDR3 DNA is TGCAGCGTTGAAGGGACAGGTCTCAACACTGAAGCTTTCTTT. It translates to CSVEGTGLNTEAFF.

This clonotype showed up many times. The chain combines TRBV12-3 or TRBV12-4 with TRBJ1-1; D remains ambiguous. V gave up 3 bases and J gave up 0 bases, with 8 bases separating them. This CDR3 spans 14 amino acids. The CDR3 sequence: CASSFASLNTEAFF. In nucleotides, the CDR3 is TGTGCCAGCAGTTTCGCCAGTTTGAACACTGAAGCTTTCTTT.

This clonotype came up many times. CDR3 DNA sequence: TGTGCCAGCAGCCAAGAGTACCCAGGGTTCTCGACAGATACGCAGTATTTT. This codes for CASSQEYPGFSTDTQYF. V is TRBV14 and J is TRBJ2-3, with D perhaps matching TRBD1 (5 bases). Trimming removed 0 bases at V and 3 bases at J, with 16 bases between. Germline loops: CDR1 SGHDN, CDR2 FVKESK. The CDR3 runs 17 residues.